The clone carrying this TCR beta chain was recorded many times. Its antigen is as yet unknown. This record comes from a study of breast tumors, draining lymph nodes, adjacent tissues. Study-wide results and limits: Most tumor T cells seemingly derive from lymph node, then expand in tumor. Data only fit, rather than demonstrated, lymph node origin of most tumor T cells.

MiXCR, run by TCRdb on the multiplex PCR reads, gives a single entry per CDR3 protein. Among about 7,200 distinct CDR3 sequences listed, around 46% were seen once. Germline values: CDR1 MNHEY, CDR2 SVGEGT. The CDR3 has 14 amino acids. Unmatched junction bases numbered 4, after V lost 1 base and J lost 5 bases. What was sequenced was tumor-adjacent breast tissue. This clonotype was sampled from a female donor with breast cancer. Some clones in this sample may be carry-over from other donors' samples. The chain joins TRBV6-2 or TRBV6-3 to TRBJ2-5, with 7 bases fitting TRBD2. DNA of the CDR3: TGTGCCAGCAGTTACTTAAGCGGGGCGGAGACCCAGTACTTC. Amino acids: CASSYLSGAETQYF.